This record covers a single TCR beta chain. Its cognate antigen is unknown. These data are taken from a study of cytomegalovirus exposure and HLA in healthy donors. The overall study: Within the Caucasian-associated ancestry cluster were about 81% of the roughly 400 genotyped donors.

The CDR3 sequence is 16 residues long. Germline CDR1 reads MGHRA; CDR2 reads YSYEKL. The PCR used 60 Vbeta and 13 Jbeta primers. Method: immunoSEQ multiplex PCR; TCRdb's copy keeps in-frame clones and lacks some. Of roughly 100,000 clones listed, around four fifths are singletons. Study-wide results and caveats: Rare TCR sequences predominated, though certain public TCRs were found in many donors.

This chain links TRBV4-1 with TRBJ2-5; D may be TRBD2 (5 bases). The J call may be mistaken, given a closer DNA end match to TRBJ2-7. The sequence was obtained from a female donor in good health and CMV-seropositive. Specimen: PBMCs. CDR3 nucleotides: TGCGCCAGCAGCCAAGACCCAGGAGGAAGCTCCTACGAGCAGTACTTC. Protein sequence: CASSQDPGGSSYEQYF.